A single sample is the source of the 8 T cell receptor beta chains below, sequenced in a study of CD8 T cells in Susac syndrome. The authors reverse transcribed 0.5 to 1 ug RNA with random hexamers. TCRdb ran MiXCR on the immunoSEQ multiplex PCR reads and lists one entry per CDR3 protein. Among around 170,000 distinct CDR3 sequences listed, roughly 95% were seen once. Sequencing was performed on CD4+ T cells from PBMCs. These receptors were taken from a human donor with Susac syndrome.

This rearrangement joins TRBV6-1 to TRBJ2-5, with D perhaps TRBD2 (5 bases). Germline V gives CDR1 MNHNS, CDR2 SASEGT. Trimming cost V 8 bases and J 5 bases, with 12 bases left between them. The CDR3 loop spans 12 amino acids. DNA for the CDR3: TGTGCCAGCGCGTCTAGCATGGAGACCCAGTACTTC. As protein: CASASSMETQYF.

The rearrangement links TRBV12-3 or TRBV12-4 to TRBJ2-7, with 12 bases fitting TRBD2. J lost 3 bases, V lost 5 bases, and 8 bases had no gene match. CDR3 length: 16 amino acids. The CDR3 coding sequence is TGTGCCAGCAGTGGGAAAGGACTAGCGGGGTTCTACGAGCAGTACTTC. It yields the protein CASSGKGLAGFYEQYF.

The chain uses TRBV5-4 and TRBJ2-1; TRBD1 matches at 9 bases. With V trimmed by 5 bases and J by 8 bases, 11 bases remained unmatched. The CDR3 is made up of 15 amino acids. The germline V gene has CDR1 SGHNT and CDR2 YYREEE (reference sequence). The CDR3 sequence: CASSLDKTGGDEQFF. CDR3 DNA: TGTGCCAGCAGTCTCGACAAGACAGGGGGGGATGAGCAGTTCTTC.

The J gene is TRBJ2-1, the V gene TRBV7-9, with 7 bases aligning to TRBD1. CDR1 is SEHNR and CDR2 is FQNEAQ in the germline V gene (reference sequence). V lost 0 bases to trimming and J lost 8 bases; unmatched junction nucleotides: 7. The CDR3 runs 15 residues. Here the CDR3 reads CASSLARQGVDEQFF. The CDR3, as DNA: TGTGCCAGCAGCTTAGCCCGGCAGGGGGTCGATGAGCAGTTCTTC.

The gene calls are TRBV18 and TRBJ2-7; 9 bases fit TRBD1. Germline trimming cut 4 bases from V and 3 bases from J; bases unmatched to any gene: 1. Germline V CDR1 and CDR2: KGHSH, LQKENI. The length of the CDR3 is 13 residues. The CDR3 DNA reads TGTGCCAGCTCACGGGGACAGGGCTACGAGCAGTACTTC. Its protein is CASSRGQGYEQYF.

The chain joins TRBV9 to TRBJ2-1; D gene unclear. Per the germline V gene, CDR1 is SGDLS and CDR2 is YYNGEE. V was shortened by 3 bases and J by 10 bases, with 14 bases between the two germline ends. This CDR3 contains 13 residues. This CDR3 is CASSGHPRYEQFF. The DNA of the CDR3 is TGTGCCAGCAGCGGGCACCCCCGTTACGAGCAGTTCTTC.

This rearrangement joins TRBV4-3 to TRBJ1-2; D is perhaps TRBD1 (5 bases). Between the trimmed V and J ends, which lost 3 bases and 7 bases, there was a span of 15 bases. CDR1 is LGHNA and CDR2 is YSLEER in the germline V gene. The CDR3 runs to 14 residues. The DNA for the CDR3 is TGCGCCAGCAGCCAGGGGGACGGCTGGGGTGGCTACACCTTC. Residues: CASSQGDGWGGYTF.

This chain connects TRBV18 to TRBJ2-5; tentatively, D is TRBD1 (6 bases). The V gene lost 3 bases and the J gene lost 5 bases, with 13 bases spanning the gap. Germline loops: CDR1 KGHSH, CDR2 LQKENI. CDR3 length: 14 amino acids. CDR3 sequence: CASSPGAAGETQYF. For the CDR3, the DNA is TGTGCCAGCTCACCGGGGGCCGCCGGGGAGACCCAGTACTTC.